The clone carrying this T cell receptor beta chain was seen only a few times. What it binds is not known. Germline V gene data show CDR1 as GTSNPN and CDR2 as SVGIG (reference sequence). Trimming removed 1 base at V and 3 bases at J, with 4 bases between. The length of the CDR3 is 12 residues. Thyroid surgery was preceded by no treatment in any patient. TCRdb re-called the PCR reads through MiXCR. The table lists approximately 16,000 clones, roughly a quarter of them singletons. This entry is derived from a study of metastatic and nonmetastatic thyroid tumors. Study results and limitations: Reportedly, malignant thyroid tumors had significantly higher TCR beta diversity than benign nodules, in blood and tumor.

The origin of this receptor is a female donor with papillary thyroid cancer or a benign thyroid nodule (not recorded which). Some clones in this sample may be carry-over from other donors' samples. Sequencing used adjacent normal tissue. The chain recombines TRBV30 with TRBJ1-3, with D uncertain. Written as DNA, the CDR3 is TGTGCCTGGAGTGACAGTGGAAACACCATATATTTT. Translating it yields CAWSDSGNTIYF.